The T cell receptor beta chain described here comes from a study of identical twins. Deletions cut 4 bases from V and 5 bases from J, with 18 bases between. Germline V CDR1 and CDR2: MDHEN, SYDVKM. This CDR3 has 16 residues. TCRdb processed the 5' RACE reads anew with MiXCR; each CDR3 protein has one entry. In the table there are 640,000 or so distinct CDR3 sequences, around 6% of which are singletons. The J gene is TRBJ2-1, the V gene TRBV28; D may be TRBD1 or TRBD2 (6 bases each). This TCR came from a man aged 18 to 30 in good health. The sample comprised naive T cells sorted from blood. The CDR3 spells CASSSGTGGMDNEQFF. The CDR3, as DNA: TGTGCCAGCAGTTCGGGGACCGGGGGCATGGACAATGAGCAGTTCTTC.